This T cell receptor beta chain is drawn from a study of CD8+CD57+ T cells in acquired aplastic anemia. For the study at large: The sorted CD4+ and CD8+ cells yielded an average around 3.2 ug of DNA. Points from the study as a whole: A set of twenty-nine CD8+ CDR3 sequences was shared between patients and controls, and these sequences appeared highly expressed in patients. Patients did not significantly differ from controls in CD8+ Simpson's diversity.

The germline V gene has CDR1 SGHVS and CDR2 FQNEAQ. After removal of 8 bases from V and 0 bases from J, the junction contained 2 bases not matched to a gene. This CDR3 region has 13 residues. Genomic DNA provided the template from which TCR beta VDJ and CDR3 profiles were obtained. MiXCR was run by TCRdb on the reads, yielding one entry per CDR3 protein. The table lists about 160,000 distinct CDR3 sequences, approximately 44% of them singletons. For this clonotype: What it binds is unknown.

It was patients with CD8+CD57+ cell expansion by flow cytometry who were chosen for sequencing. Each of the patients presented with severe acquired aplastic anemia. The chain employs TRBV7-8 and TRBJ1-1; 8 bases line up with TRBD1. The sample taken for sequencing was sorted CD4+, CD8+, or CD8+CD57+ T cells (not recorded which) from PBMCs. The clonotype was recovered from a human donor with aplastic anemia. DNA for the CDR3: TGTGCCAGCGTGACAGGGGTGAACACTGAAGCTTTCTTT. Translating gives CASVTGVNTEAFF.